This is a list of T cell receptor beta chains from one sample in a study of human T cells and chemical hapten exposure. A single record per CDR3 protein comes from TCRdb applying MiXCR to the RACE reads. The sample records some 250,000 distinct CDR3 sequences, approximately 8% being singletons. Source: whole blood, taken in connection with sensitization to the hapten diphenylcyclopropenone (DPC). The receptors here all came from a man younger than 35 with alopecia areata. Some clones in this sample may be carry-over from other donors' samples. Each CDR3 is given with its conserved first and last residue. A D gene is named only where the DNA matches it firmly. A clone size is listed for some rows: how often the clone was seen (once, few, many), or a class if it is expanded.

TRBV28,TRBJ1-6,TRBD1,few,CASSGSGQGNSPLHF,TGTGCCAGCAGTGGTTCGGGACAGGGGAATTCACCCCTCCACTTT
TRBV7-9,TRBJ1-2,-,-,CASSLSQQGHYGYTF,TGTGCCAGCAGCTTATCCCAGCAGGGGCACTATGGCTACACCTTC
TRBV10-3,TRBJ2-5,TRBD1,-,CAIRGTGRQETQYF,TGTGCCATCAGAGGGACAGGACGACAAGAGACCCAGTACTTC
TRBV6-4,TRBJ2-1,TRBD2,-,CASSVSSGGPNEQFF,TGTGCCAGCAGTGTGTCTAGCGGGGGCCCCAATGAGCAGTTCTTC
TRBV3-1,TRBJ2-5,-,many,CASSPDRRGGLIRGETQYF,TGTGCCAGCAGCCCTGATCGAAGGGGGGGGCTGATACGAGGAGAGACCCAGTACTTC
TRBV6-6,TRBJ1-1,TRBD1,few,CASSYHPPPRGQAAEAFF,TGTGCCAGCAGTTACCACCCGCCGCCCAGGGGGCAGGCTGCTGAAGCTTTCTTT
TRBV6-5,TRBJ2-7,-,-,CASRDSYSSYEQYF,TGTGCCAGCAGAGACAGCTACTCCTCCTACGAGCAGTACTTC
TRBV7-9,TRBJ2-1,TRBD1,few,CASSLGSGGTFF,TGTGCCAGCAGCTTAGGCTCAGGGGGAACGTTCTTC
TRBV6-2/TRBV6-3,TRBJ1-5,-,few,CASSDRDGNSNQPQHF,TGTGCCAGCAGTGACCGGGACGGAAATAGCAATCAGCCCCAGCATTTT
TRBV4-3,TRBJ2-1,TRBD1,-,CASSLRQGLGNEQFF,TGCGCCAGCAGCCTAAGACAGGGGTTGGGGAATGAGCAGTTCTTC
TRBV7-2,TRBJ2-1,-,-,CASSPIGGEAYNEQFF,TGTGCCAGCAGCCCCATTGGAGGGGAGGCCTACAATGAGCAGTTCTTC
TRBV11-2,TRBJ1-1,-,many,CASSLIVNTEAFF,TGTGCCAGCAGCTTAATCGTGAACACTGAAGCTTTCTTT
TRBV12-3/TRBV12-4,TRBJ2-1,-,-,CASSLFSSYNEQFF,TGTGCCAGCAGTTTGTTTAGCTCCTACAATGAGCAGTTCTTC
TRBV11-2,TRBJ1-3,-,-,CASSPDSRSGNTIYF,TGTGCCAGCAGCCCGGACAGCCGCTCTGGAAACACCATATATTTT
TRBV4-1,TRBJ1-1,-,many,CASSQEPQVNTEAFF,TGCGCCAGCAGCCAAGAGCCCCAGGTGAACACTGAAGCTTTCTTT
TRBV9,TRBJ2-3,TRBD1,few,CASSVEGAPSTDTQYF,TGTGCCAGCAGCGTAGAGGGGGCCCCTAGCACAGATACGCAGTATTTT
TRBV6-1,TRBJ1-1,TRBD1,few,CASSVDRGVHTEAFF,TGTGCCAGCAGTGTGGACAGGGGGGTTCACACTGAAGCTTTCTTT
TRBV4-1,TRBJ2-7,TRBD1,few,CASSHGTGVYEQYF,TGCGCCAGCAGCCATGGGACAGGGGTTTACGAGCAGTACTTC
TRBV29-1,TRBJ2-2,TRBD2,-,CSVYLAGGRTGELFF,TGCAGCGTGTACCTAGCGGGGGGCAGGACCGGGGAGCTGTTTTTT
TRBV7-3,TRBJ2-1,-,few,CASSLFGESSYNEQFF,TGTGCCAGCAGCTTATTCGGAGAAAGCTCCTACAATGAGCAGTTCTTC
TRBV7-8,TRBJ2-1,TRBD2,-,CASSLGTPGLAMNEQFF,TGTGCCAGCAGCTTAGGCACCCCGGGACTAGCTATGAATGAGCAGTTCTTC
TRBV7-9,TRBJ1-2,-,many,CASSLPDSNYGYTF,TGTGCCAGCAGTCTTCCGGACAGTAACTATGGCTACACCTTC
TRBV7-2,TRBJ1-1,-,-,CASSLAFRMNTEAFF,TGTGCCAGCAGCTTAGCTTTTAGAATGAACACTGAAGCTTTCTTT
TRBV20-1,TRBJ2-7,-,many,CSARDPPRTLRGYEQYF,TGCAGTGCTAGAGATCCACCTCGGACACTGAGAGGCTACGAGCAGTACTTC
TRBV12-3/TRBV12-4,TRBJ1-6,-,few,CASSLQQGGSPLHF,TGTGCCAGCAGTTTACAGCAGGGTGGTTCACCCCTCCACTTT
TRBV2,TRBJ2-3,-,few,CASREQGPHQYF,TGTGCCAGCAGGGAACAAGGACCACACCAGTATTTT
TRBV2,TRBJ2-1,-,many,CASRVGDGPYNEQFF,TGTGCCAGCAGAGTGGGGGACGGTCCCTACAATGAGCAGTTCTTC
TRBV28,TRBJ2-3,TRBD2,-,CASSKPGGPDTQYF,TGTGCCAGCAGTAAACCGGGGGGGCCAGATACGCAGTATTTT
TRBV10-3,TRBJ1-5,-,few,CAISEGGGVNQPQHF,TGTGCCATCAGTGAGGGAGGAGGGGTCAATCAGCCCCAGCATTTT
TRBV18,TRBJ1-1,-,few,CASSPGSFSTEAFF,TGTGCCAGCTCACCAGGGAGTTTTAGCACTGAAGCTTTCTTT
TRBV6-2/TRBV6-3,TRBJ2-7,-,-,CASSFTQGRDEQYF,TGTGCCAGCAGTTTTACACAGGGGAGGGACGAGCAGTACTTC
TRBV11-3,TRBJ2-1,TRBD2,few,CASSLSGVRNEQFF,TGTGCCAGCAGCCTTAGCGGGGTAAGAAATGAGCAGTTCTTC
TRBV29-1,TRBJ2-1,-,few,CSVEDVRGLLDEQFF,TGCAGCGTTGAAGACGTACGGGGACTTTTGGATGAGCAGTTCTTC
TRBV6-5,TRBJ1-6,-,few,CASSSSGTHVVPLHF,TGTGCCAGCAGCTCCTCCGGGACGCATGTCGTTCCCCTCCACTTT
TRBV28,TRBJ1-5,TRBD1,-,CASSLTGRQPQHF,TGTGCCAGCAGTCTGACAGGGAGACAGCCCCAGCATTTT
TRBV6-6,TRBJ2-5,TRBD1,few,CASSYSRGGTGETQYF,TGTGCCAGCAGTTACTCCCGAGGCGGGACAGGGGAGACCCAGTACTTC
TRBV20-1,TRBJ1-6,-,many,CSARGSPYNSPLHF,TGCAGTGCTAGGGGGTCCCCCTATAATTCACCCCTCCACTTT
TRBV10-3,TRBJ2-7,-,few,CAISDWKLRGYEQYF,TGTGCCATCAGTGATTGGAAACTTCGGGGGTACGAGCAGTACTTC
TRBV12-3/TRBV12-4,TRBJ1-3,-,few,CASSPTYSGNTIYF,TGTGCCAGCAGTCCAACCTATTCTGGAAACACCATATATTTT
TRBV20-1,TRBJ2-3,TRBD2,-,CSAIAARASGVDTQYF,TGCAGTGCCATAGCTGCCCGGGCTAGCGGGGTAGATACGCAGTATTTT
TRBV7-9,TRBJ1-4,-,many,CASSFGTTEKLFF,TGTGCCAGCAGCTTTGGGACAACCGAAAAACTGTTTTTT
TRBV23-1,TRBJ2-2,-,-,CASSPSHTPDLGNGELFF,TGCGCCAGCAGCCCCAGTCACACCCCGGACTTGGGGAACGGGGAGCTGTTTTTT
TRBV4-2,TRBJ2-5,-,few,CASSQDERQGGHGQETQYF,TGTGCCAGCAGCCAAGATGAGCGTCAGGGGGGACACGGCCAAGAGACCCAGTACTTC
TRBV12-3/TRBV12-4,TRBJ1-1,-,-,CASSFRQWEAFF,TGTGCCAGCAGTTTTCGGCAGTGGGAAGCTTTCTTT
TRBV21-1,TRBJ1-2,-,many,CASSKGRLSRTSGYTF,TGTGCCAGCAGCAAAGGTCGACTATCCCGGACATCCGGCTACACCTTC
TRBV7-3,TRBJ1-1,-,few,CASSLTRKANTEAFF,TGTGCCAGCAGCTTAACCCGGAAGGCTAACACTGAAGCTTTCTTT
TRBV24-1,TRBJ2-3,-,-,CATSDFSGTDTQYF,TGTGCCACCAGTGATTTCTCAGGGACAGATACGCAGTATTTT
TRBV7-9,TRBJ2-1,-,-,CASSFLSSVNEQFF,TGTGCCAGCAGCTTCCTCTCGTCGGTGAATGAGCAGTTCTTC
TRBV14,TRBJ2-1,TRBD1,few,CASSPAGTGPYNEQFF,TGTGCCAGCAGCCCTGCCGGGACAGGGCCCTACAATGAGCAGTTCTTC
TRBV7-9,TRBJ2-3,-,few,CASSPQGGADTQYF,TGTGCCAGCAGCCCACAGGGAGGCGCAGATACGCAGTATTTT
TRBV10-3,TRBJ1-3,-,few,CAISELQGPGNTIYF,TGTGCCATCAGTGAGTTACAGGGACCCGGAAACACCATATATTTT
TRBV5-1,TRBJ2-3,TRBD2,few,CASSSGLAITDTQYF,TGCGCCAGCAGCTCGGGACTAGCTATCACAGATACGCAGTATTTT
TRBV6-6,TRBJ1-2,-,-,CASSPRTYGYTF,TGTGCCAGCAGTCCGAGGACCTATGGCTACACCTTC
TRBV6-6,TRBJ2-1,-,few,CASRKQGRVGGEQFF,TGTGCCAGCAGAAAACAGGGTCGGGTAGGGGGTGAGCAGTTCTTC
TRBV6-5,TRBJ1-5,-,few,CASRESGKQGQPQHF,TGTGCCAGCAGAGAGTCAGGGAAGCAAGGTCAGCCCCAGCATTTT
TRBV20-1,TRBJ2-5,TRBD2,few,CSKRGPPRETQYF,TGCAGTAAGCGGGGGCCACCGCGAGAGACCCAGTACTTC
TRBV6-1,TRBJ1-1,TRBD1,many,CAISQGAHTEAFF,TGTGCCATCTCCCAGGGGGCTCACACTGAAGCTTTCTTT
TRBV5-1,TRBJ1-4,TRBD1,-,CASTARGPGQGEKLFF,TGCGCCAGCACCGCACGGGGGCCGGGACAGGGAGAAAAACTGTTTTTT
TRBV5-5,TRBJ1-6,-,few,CASTLRVQGGSPLHF,TGTGCCAGCACCTTACGGGTCCAGGGAGGATCACCCCTCCACTTT
TRBV12-3/TRBV12-4,TRBJ2-1,-,-,CASSLAPGGPNEQFF,TGTGCCAGCAGTTTAGCGCCCGGGGGACCCAATGAGCAGTTCTTC